The source of this T cell receptor beta chain is a study of CD8 T cells in ankylosing spondylitis. Study-level points and caveats: Among TCR beta sequences, a motif of eight or nine highly homologous variants appeared characteristic of ankylosing spondylitis blood. Relatively rare in peripheral blood, disease-linked clones were also CD8+. Significant enrichment of disease-linked clones was reportedly seen in matched ankylosing spondylitis synovial fluid.

TCRdb called the 5' RACE reads again in MiXCR, with one record for every CDR3 protein. The sample yields 250,000 to 300,000 distinct CDR3 sequences, around 19% seen once. The V end was cut by 5 bases, the J end by 0 bases, with 11 bases between. There are 15 residues in the CDR3. Germline-derived CDR1 and CDR2 are SGHRS and YFSETQ. This clonotype was counted between two and nine times. Its specificity is unknown. J is TRBJ2-2 and V is TRBV5-1, with D uncertain. This clonotype was sampled from a male donor with ankylosing spondylitis or in good health (not recorded which). The sequenced sample was blood, either unsorted or a sorted T cell fraction (not recorded which). Written as DNA, the CDR3 is TGCGCCAGCAGGGGTACAGCCGCGAACACCGGGGAGCTGTTTTTT. Protein: CASRGTAANTGELFF.